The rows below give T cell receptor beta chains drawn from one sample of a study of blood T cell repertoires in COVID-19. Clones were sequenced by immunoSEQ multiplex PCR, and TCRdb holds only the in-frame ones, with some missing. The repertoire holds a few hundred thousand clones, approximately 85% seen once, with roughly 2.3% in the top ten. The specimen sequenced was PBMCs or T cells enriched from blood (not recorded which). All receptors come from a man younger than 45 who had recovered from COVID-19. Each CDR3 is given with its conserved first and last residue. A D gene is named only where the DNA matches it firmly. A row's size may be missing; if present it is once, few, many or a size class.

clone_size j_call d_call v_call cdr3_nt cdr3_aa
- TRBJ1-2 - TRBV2 TGTGCCAGCAGTGGGCCCCCCGCGGGTGGGAATGATGGCTACACCTTC CASSGPPAGGNDGYTF
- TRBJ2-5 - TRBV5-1 TGCGCCAGCAGCTACCAGGGGAAAGGGGAGACCCAGTACTTC CASSYQGKGETQYF
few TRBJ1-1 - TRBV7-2 TGTGCCAGCAGCCCCATCCGAGGGTTGGACACTGAAGCTTTCTTT CASSPIRGLDTEAFF
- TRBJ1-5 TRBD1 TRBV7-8 TGTGCCAGCAGCTTAGAGGGGGCGGGCAATCAGCCCCAGCATTTT CASSLEGAGNQPQHF
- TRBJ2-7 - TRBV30 TGTGCCGGGGGCCCGAACTCAGGGCAGTACTTC CAGGPNSGQYF
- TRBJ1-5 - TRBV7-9 TGTGCCAGCAGCTTAGGAGGTCAGCCCCAGCATTTT CASSLGGQPQHF
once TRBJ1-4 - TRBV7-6 TGTGCCAGCAGCTCAACGCGTGCAACTAATGAAAAACTGTTTTTT CASSSTRATNEKLFF
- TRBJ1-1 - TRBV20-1 TGCAGTGCGCACAGGGTTCGGGAAGCTTTCTTT CSAHRVREAFF
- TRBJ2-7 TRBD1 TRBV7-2 TGTGCCAGCAGCCCGGACAGGGTTGTGCAGTACTTC CASSPDRVVQYF
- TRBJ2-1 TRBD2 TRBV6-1 TGTGCCAGCAGTGAAATGCCCCCACCGGGGGGGCAGTTCTTC CASSEMPPPGGQFF
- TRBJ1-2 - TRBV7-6 TGTGCCAGCAGCGCCAGAACCAACTATGGCTACACCTTC CASSARTNYGYTF
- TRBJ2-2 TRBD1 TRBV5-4 TGTGCCACCACACCGGGACAGGACACCGGGGAGCTGTTTTTT CATTPGQDTGELFF
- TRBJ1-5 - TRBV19 TGTGCCAGTAGGACGACGGAGAATAGCAATCAGCCCCAGCATTTT CASRTTENSNQPQHF
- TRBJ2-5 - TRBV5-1 TGCGCCAGCAGCTTGGGTGAGGGGAGGCAAGAGACCCAGTACTTC CASSLGEGRQETQYF
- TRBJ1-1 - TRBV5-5 TGTGCCAGCAGCCTGCAAGGGGTGAACACTGAAGCTTTCTTT CASSLQGVNTEAFF
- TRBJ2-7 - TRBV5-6 TGTGCCAGCAGCTTGGCTGGACAGAAGGCCTACGAGCAGTACTTC CASSLAGQKAYEQYF
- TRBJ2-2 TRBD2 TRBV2 TGTGCCAGCCGACTAGCGGGGTCCACCGGGGAGCTGTTTTTT CASRLAGSTGELFF
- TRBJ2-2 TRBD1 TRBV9 TGTGCCAGCAGCCCAGGGACAGCTAACACCGGGGAGCTGTTTTTT CASSPGTANTGELFF
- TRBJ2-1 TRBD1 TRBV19 TGTGCCAGTCTGAGACAGGGGGTAGTGGATGAGCAGTTCTTC CASLRQGVVDEQFF
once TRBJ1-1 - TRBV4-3 TGCGCCAGCAGCCAAGGGCACCAGGGCGGCACTGAAGCTTTCTTT CASSQGHQGGTEAFF